This T cell receptor (beta chain) was recorded in a study of blood T cell repertoires in COVID-19. Study-level information: The United States, Italy and Spain were the sources of the acute and convalescent COVID-19 samples. The analysed material was cDNA or gDNA that came from T cells, B-cell-depleted T cells, or PBMCs.

Authors' data handling: It was from reference gene primer amplification that nucleated cell counts were estimated. The table came from immunoSEQ multiplex PCR; TCRdb's copy has only in-frame clones and leaves some out. V and J calls and clone size are those listed in that table; D and trimming were worked out from the DNA. The sample lists approximately 220,000 clones, 85% to 90% occurring once. V lost 2 bases and J lost 4; bases outside the gene matches: 3. Germline V gene data show CDR1 as MNHEY and CDR2 as SVGEGT. This CDR3 has 14 amino acids. The material sequenced was peripheral blood. The rearrangement joins TRBV6-2 or TRBV6-3 to TRBJ1-2, with TRBD1 matching 8 bases. The origin of this receptor is a man between 60 and 75 years old who had recovered from COVID-19. The CDR3 DNA reads TGTGCCAGCAGTTACCCCGACAGGGGCTATGGCTACACCTTC. Its protein is CASSYPDRGYGYTF.